Here is one T cell receptor (beta chain) with its context. Its antigen remains unknown. The data were obtained in a study of cytomegalovirus exposure and HLA in healthy donors. PCR used 60 Vbeta primers and 13 Jbeta primers. Repertoires were generated with immunoSEQ multiplex PCR, while TCRdb's copy carries only in-frame clones and drops some. The data contain under 150,000 clones, about four fifths of them singletons. Points from the study as a whole: In vitro data verified three CMV-associated chains as specific for CMV antigens. After further analysis at a later stage, around 17,000 TCR beta sequences were associated with HLA alleles at 0.05 false discovery rate. Links to common viral pathogens appeared, in a later analysis, for several of the most significant clusters. Among TCR beta chains, those listed as cytomegalovirus-associated numbered over 150.

This CDR3 has 14 amino acids. From germline, CDR1 is MNHNS and CDR2 SASEGT. The junction had 12 bases not matched to a gene; V was cut back by 9 bases and J by 6 bases. Sequences were obtained from PBMCs. The TCR comes from a woman in her forties in good health and CMV-seropositive. The genes are TRBV6-1 and TRBJ1-1; the match to TRBD1 covers 8 bases. CDR3 sequence: CASVLDRVIPEAFF. DNA for the CDR3: TGTGCCAGTGTTCTGGACAGGGTCATCCCTGAAGCTTTCTTT.